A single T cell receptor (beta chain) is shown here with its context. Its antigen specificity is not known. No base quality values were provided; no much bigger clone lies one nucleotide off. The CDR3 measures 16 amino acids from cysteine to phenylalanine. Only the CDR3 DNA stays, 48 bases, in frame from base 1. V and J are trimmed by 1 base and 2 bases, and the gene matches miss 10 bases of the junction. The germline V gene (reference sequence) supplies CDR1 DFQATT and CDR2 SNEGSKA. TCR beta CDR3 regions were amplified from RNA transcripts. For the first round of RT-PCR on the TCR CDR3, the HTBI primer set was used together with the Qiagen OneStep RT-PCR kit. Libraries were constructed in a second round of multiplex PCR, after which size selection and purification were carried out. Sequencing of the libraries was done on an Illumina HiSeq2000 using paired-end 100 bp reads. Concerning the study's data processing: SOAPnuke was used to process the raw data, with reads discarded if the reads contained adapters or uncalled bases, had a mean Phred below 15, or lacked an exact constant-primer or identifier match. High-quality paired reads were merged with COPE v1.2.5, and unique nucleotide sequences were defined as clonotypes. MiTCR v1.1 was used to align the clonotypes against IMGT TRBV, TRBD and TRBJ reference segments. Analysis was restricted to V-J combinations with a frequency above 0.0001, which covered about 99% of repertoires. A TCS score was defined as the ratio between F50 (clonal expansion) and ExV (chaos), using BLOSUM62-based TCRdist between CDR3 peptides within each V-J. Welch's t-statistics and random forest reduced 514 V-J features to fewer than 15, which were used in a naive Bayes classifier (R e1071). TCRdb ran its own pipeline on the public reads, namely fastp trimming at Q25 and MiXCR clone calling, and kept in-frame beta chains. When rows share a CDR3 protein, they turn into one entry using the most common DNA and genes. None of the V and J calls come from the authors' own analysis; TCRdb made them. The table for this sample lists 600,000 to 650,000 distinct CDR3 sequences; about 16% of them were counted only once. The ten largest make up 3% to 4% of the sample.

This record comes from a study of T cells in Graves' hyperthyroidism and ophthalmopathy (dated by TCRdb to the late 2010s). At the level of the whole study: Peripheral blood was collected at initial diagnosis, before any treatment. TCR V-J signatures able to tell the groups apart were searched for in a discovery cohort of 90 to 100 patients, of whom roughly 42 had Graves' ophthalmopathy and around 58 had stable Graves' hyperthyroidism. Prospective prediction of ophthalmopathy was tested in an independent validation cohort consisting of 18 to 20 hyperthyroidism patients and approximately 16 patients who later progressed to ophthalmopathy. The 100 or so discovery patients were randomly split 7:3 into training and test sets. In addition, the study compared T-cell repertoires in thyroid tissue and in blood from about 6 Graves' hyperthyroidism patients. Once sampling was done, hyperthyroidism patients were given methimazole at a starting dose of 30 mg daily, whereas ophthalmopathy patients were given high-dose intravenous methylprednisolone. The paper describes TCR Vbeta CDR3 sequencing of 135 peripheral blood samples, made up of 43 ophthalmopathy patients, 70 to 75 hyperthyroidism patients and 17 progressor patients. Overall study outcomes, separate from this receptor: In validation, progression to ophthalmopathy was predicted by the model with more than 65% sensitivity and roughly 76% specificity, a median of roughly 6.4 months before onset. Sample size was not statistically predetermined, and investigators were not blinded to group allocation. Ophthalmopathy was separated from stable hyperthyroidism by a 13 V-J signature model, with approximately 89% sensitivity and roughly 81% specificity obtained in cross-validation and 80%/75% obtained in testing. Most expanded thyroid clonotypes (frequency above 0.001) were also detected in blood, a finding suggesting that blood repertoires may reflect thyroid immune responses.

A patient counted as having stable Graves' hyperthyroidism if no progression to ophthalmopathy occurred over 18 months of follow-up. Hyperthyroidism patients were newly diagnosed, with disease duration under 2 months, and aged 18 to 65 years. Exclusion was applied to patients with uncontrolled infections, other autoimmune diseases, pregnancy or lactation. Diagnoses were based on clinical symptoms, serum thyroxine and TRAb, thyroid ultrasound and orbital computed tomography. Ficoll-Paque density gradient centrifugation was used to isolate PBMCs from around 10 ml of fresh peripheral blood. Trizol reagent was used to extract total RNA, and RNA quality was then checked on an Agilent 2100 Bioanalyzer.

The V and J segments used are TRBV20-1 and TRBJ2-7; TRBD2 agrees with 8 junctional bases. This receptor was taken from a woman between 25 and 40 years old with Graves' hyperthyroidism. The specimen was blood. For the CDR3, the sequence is CSARGQPPGLAYEQYF. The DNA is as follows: TGCAGTGCTAGAGGACAACCACCGGGACTAGCCTACGAGCAGTACTTC.